This T cell receptor (beta chain) was sequenced during a study of sequential checkpoint blockade in melanoma. Assay used: immunoSEQ multiplex PCR; TCRdb lists only in-frame clones, some missing. The sample has 10,000 to 15,000 clones, roughly 23% seen once. This clone is categorized as medium-sized (0.01 to 0.1%). Noted treatment: randomized to nivolumab then ipilimumab (arm A) or the reverse (arm B). DNA-damaging chemotherapy had not been given to any patient beforehand. This CDR3 is built from 14 residues. The germline V and J ends were trimmed by 5 bases and 4 bases, with 13 bases remaining between them. CDR1 and CDR2 (germline): SGDLS, YYNGEE.

The V and J genes are TRBV9 and TRBJ1-5; a possible D gene is TRBD1 (6 bases). This clonotype was sampled from a human donor with melanoma. Sequenced material: tumor tissue (inferred from file names), taken from a patient given nivolumab and ipilimumab in sequence. CDR3 residues: CASSDGQPNQPQHF. CDR3 sequence (DNA): TGTGCCAGCAGTGACGGACAGCCGAATCAGCCCCAGCATTTT.